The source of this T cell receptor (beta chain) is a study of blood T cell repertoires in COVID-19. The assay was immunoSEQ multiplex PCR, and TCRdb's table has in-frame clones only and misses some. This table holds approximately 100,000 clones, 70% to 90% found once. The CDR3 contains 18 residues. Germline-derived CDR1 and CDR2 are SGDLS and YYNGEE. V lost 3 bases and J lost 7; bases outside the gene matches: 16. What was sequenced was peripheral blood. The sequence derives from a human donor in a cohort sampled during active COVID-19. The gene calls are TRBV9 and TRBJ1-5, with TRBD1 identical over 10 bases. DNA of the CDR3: TGTGCCAGCAGCGCCGAGGGAGGGACAGGGGCCCGGGGGCAGCCCCAGCATTTT. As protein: CASSAEGGTGARGQPQHF.